These T cell receptor beta chains were read from a single sample in a study of blood T cell repertoires in COVID-19. The data were produced by immunoSEQ multiplex PCR, yet TCRdb's version contains in-frame clones alone and is incomplete. Seen here are about 150,000 clones, under 85% observed once, and the top ten hold over 6.5%. The source material was peripheral blood. All receptors come from a man between 50 and 59 years old with active or convalescent COVID-19. CDR3s include the opening cysteine and the closing phenylalanine or tryptophan. D genes are given only for firm matches. Some rows have no size entry. The others give once, few or many, or a class for an expanded clone.

cdr3_nt cdr3_aa clone_size d_call cdr3_length j_call v_call
TGTGCCAGCAGCCCACCGGGACATAGGGGGACCTCAACTGGAAACACCATATATTTT CASSPPGHRGTSTGNTIYF . . 19 TRBJ1-3 TRBV14
TGTGCCAGCAGCCCCGGGACAGTTAGCAATCAGCCCCAGCATTTT CASSPGTVSNQPQHF . TRBD1 15 TRBJ1-5 TRBV11-3
TGTGCCACCAGTGACCCCCGACGGGCGAACACCGGGGAGCTGTTTTTT CATSDPRRANTGELFF . . 16 TRBJ2-2 TRBV24-1
TGTGCCAGCAGCTTAGAGACAGGGGGCTTCGGCGAGCAGTACTTC CASSLETGGFGEQYF . TRBD1 15 TRBJ2-7 TRBV11-2
TGTGCCAGCAGTCCCCCGGCAGGGGGCCCCCGGCTGTTTTTT CASSPPAGGPRLFF . TRBD1 14 TRBJ1-4 TRBV28
TGTGCCAGCTCCTCCTACACAGATACGCAGTATTTT CASSSYTDTQYF . . 12 TRBJ2-3 TRBV27
TGTGCCAGCTCACGCCAGGTGGGTACTGAAGCTTTCTTT CASSRQVGTEAFF . . 13 TRBJ1-1 TRBV18
TGCGCCAGCAGCCAAACTAGCGGGAGCTCAGATACGCAGTATTTT CASSQTSGSSDTQYF . TRBD2 15 TRBJ2-3 TRBV5-1
TGTGCCAGCAGTTACTCGTACGGGTTTAGCAATCAGCCCCAGCATTTT CASSYSYGFSNQPQHF few . 16 TRBJ1-5 TRBV6-5
TGTGCCAGCAGCTTGGTAGCGACCACAGATACGCAGTATTTT CASSLVATTDTQYF . . 14 TRBJ2-3 TRBV5-4
TGTGCCAGCACTCCTAGTTATGGGAGGGACACCGGGGAGCTGTTTTTT CASTPSYGRDTGELFF . TRBD2 16 TRBJ2-2 TRBV7-2
TGTGCCAGCAGTAGGGGTGGCAATCAGCCCCAGCATTTT CASSRGGNQPQHF . . 13 TRBJ1-5 TRBV6-5
TGCGCCAGCAGCTCGACAGGGCTCACAGATACGCAGTATTTT CASSSTGLTDTQYF . TRBD1 14 TRBJ2-3 TRBV5-1
TGTGCCAGCAGCTTGGTGGCGGGAGTGAGAGAGACCCAGTACTTC CASSLVAGVRETQYF . TRBD2 15 TRBJ2-5 TRBV5-4
TGCAGTGCTTCCCGGACAGCCGAAGCTTTCTTT CSASRTAEAFF . . 11 TRBJ1-1 TRBV20-1
TGTGCCAGCGAGAGCGGGTTCTCCTACGAGCAGTACTTC CASESGFSYEQYF . . 13 TRBJ2-7 TRBV25-1
TGTGCTAGTGGTTCGGGGCTAGCGGGAGGCACAGATACGCAGTATTTT CASGSGLAGGTDTQYF . TRBD2 16 TRBJ2-3 TRBV12-5
TGTGCCACCAGCAGACAGAATAACTATGGCTACACCTTC CATSRQNNYGYTF . . 13 TRBJ1-2 TRBV15
TGTGCCAGCAGCGGGGCGGGACAGGGAGGTGGAAACACCATATATTTT CASSGAGQGGGNTIYF . TRBD1 16 TRBJ1-3 TRBV9
TGTGCCAGCAGTGTCCCATACAGCGGCTCAAGGGCTAATGAGCAGTTCTTC CASSVPYSGSRANEQFF . . 17 TRBJ2-1 TRBV6-1
TGCGCCAGCAGCTGGACAGGGGGCGAGCGTTCACCCCTCCACTTT CASSWTGGERSPLHF . TRBD1 15 TRBJ1-6 TRBV5-1
TGTGCCAGCAGCTTAGCGCTCAGGACACAACGAACAGATACGCAGTATTTT CASSLALRTQRTDTQYF . . 17 TRBJ2-3 TRBV7-9
TGTGCCAGTAGTATAGCGGGAGGGAGCACAGATACGCAGTATTTT CASSIAGGSTDTQYF few TRBD2 15 TRBJ2-3 TRBV19
TGCAGCGGCCGCGCCTGGACAGGGATTAACTATGGCTACACCTTC CSGRAWTGINYGYTF few TRBD1 15 TRBJ1-2 TRBV29-1
TGTGCCAGCAGTTTCGGTTCCGAGCAGTACTTC CASSFGSEQYF few . 11 TRBJ2-7 TRBV12-3/TRBV12-4
TGTGCCAGCAGTATGGAGTCTAATGAAAAACTGTTTTTT CASSMESNEKLFF . . 13 TRBJ1-4 TRBV6-4